These 5 T cell receptor beta chains originate from one sample sequenced in a study of cytomegalovirus exposure and HLA in healthy donors. The table came from immunoSEQ multiplex PCR; TCRdb's copy has only in-frame clones and leaves some out. The table lists 71,000 or so clones, approximately 94% of them singletons. Sequenced: PBMCs. The receptors originated from a man between 18 and 35 years old in good health and CMV-seropositive.

The chain carries TRBV7-9 and TRBJ2-7, with D possibly TRBD1 on 6 matching bases. This CDR3 is built from 14 residues. Looked up from germline, CDR1 is SEHNR and CDR2 is FQNEAQ (reference sequence). V lost 4 bases and J 5 bases, leaving 15 bases between the germline ends. Here the CDR3 reads CASSSVRGYNEQYF. The CDR3 DNA follows: TGTGCCAGCAGCTCCGTCAGGGGTTATAACGAGCAGTACTTC.

The chain recombines TRBV2 with TRBJ2-1, with 9 bases matching TRBD1. CDR3 length equals 12 residues. Germline V gene lookup returns CDR1 SNHLY and CDR2 FYNNEI. Trimming cost V 8 bases and J 8 bases; bases outside gene matches: 4. The CDR3 DNA reads TGTGCCAGCCGGGACAGGGACTATGAGCAGTTCTTC. Its protein product is CASRDRDYEQFF. The whole variable domain, remainder taken from reference TRBV2 and TRBJ2-1, is EPEVTQTPSHQVTQMGQEVILRCVPISNHLYFYWYRQILGQKVEFLVSFYNNEISEKSEIFDDQFSVERPDGSNFTLKIRSTKLEDSAMYFCASRDRDYEQFFGPGTRLTVL.

The chain recombines TRBV19 with TRBJ1-5, with a possible D match to TRBD1 (6 bases). Between the trimmed V and J ends, which lost 3 bases and 4 bases, there was a span of 16 bases. The germline V gene encodes CDR1 LNHDA and CDR2 SQIVND (reference sequence). CDR3 length equals 16 residues. This CDR3 reads CASSIRTEAPNQPQHF. The CDR3 DNA follows: TGTGCCAGTAGTATTAGGACAGAAGCGCCGAATCAGCCCCAGCATTTT.

This clone was observed once. The V call is TRBV4-1, the J call TRBJ2-2; a possible D gene is TRBD1 (6 bases). Germline lookup yields CDR1 MGHRA and CDR2 YSYEKL. This CDR3 has 14 amino acids. V dropped 5 bases and J dropped 4 bases, with 11 bases sitting between them. The CDR3 nucleotides read TGCGCCAGCAGCAAAAGGGGGATCACCGGGGAGCTGTTTTTT. Its protein is CASSKRGITGELFF.

The rearrangement joins TRBV9 to TRBJ2-5; D is possibly TRBD1 (5 bases). The length of the CDR3 is 15 residues. The V gene lost 4 bases and the J gene lost 2 bases, with 15 bases spanning the gap. Germline CDR1 is SGDLS and CDR2 is YYNGEE. CDR3 residues: CASSTGQGLQETQYF. The CDR3, as DNA: TGTGCCAGCAGCACTGGTCAGGGCCTTCAAGAGACCCAGTACTTC.